The T cell receptor beta chain under discussion was sequenced for a study of vaccination and CD4 T cells after COVID-19. About the research overall: Post-COVID sampling occurred a median approximately 100 days after diagnosis (range 35 to 161). Overlapping SARS-CoV-2, HCoV-NL63, HCoV-OC43 and HCoV-229E spike peptides were used to stimulate cells. Control cultures received a CEFX pool, an HIV-1 Nef pool, or no peptide.

Documented treatment: roughly 10-day PBMC culture with coronavirus spike peptide pools or control peptides (ViraFEST assay). Sequenced with the Oncomine TCR Beta short-read assay was DNA taken from cultured CD4+ T cells. TCRdb reprocessed the PCR reads with MiXCR, giving one entry per CDR3 protein. The table shows some 10,000 distinct CDR3 sequences, with approximately 57% occurring only once. In regard to this clonotype: No antigen is known for it.

Germline V gives CDR1 SEHNR, CDR2 FQNEAQ (reference sequence). This CDR3 is built from 15 residues. V was pared by 5 bases and J by 7 bases, with 11 bases of the junction left unmatched. The chain joins TRBV7-9 to TRBJ2-1, with 7 bases fitting TRBD2. The TCR was taken from a human donor with COVID-19. The source material was cultured CD4+ T cells from blood, sampled after SARS-CoV-2 vaccination. CDR3 sequence (DNA): TGTGCCAGCAGCCCGTCCGGTGGACTAGGGAATGAGCAGTTCTTC. Protein product: CASSPSGGLGNEQFF.